Listed below are T cell receptor beta chains from one sample, sequenced in a study of T-cell memory formation after mild COVID-19. TCRdb analysed the 5' RACE reads with MiXCR anew, one entry per CDR3 protein. In the table there are approximately 240,000 distinct CDR3 sequences, roughly 15% of which are singletons. Source material: PBMCs or a T cell subset sorted from them (not recorded which). All receptors come from a man aged 18 to 35 who had mild COVID-19 (a few samples of this study predate the infection). Cell type and time point are not known. Both conserved end residues are part of each CDR3. A D gene is named only where the DNA matches it firmly. Some rows have no size entry. The others give once, few or many, or a class for an expanded clone.

>.|TRBV20-1|few|TRBJ2-1
TGCAGTGCTACAAGGAGGGGAAACAATGAGCAGTTCTTC
CSATRRGNNEQFF
>TRBD1|TRBV5-1|many|TRBJ2-3
TGCGCCAGCAGCGTCAGGACAGGGGGAGATACGCAGTATTTT
CASSVRTGGDTQYF
>.|TRBV2|.|TRBJ2-1
TGTGCCAGCAGTGTGGAGCAGGACAATGAGCAGTTCTTC
CASSVEQDNEQFF
>.|TRBV20-1|few|TRBJ1-6
TGCAGTGCTAGAGTTTCTGGGGGTAGGTCACCCCTCCACTTT
CSARVSGGRSPLHF
>.|TRBV7-2|many|TRBJ1-4
TGTGCCAGCAGCTTAGAGGCCGATGAAAAACTGTTTTTT
CASSLEADEKLFF
>TRBD1|TRBV10-3|.|TRBJ1-4
TGTGCCATCATCGGGACAGGGGTTCGTTTTTTT
CAIIGTGVRFF
>TRBD2|TRBV7-3|many|TRBJ2-3
TGTGCCAGCAGCTCGGGAGGACTAGCGGGGGGCACAGATACGCAGTATTTT
CASSSGGLAGGTDTQYF
>TRBD2|TRBV28|.|TRBJ2-5
TGTGCCAGCAGTGGGGCACTAGCGGGGGCAGAGACCCAGTACTTC
CASSGALAGAETQYF
>TRBD2|TRBV6-2/TRBV6-3|few|TRBJ2-1
TGTGCCAGCAGTATGACTAGCGGGACGTACTACAATGAGCAGTTCTTC
CASSMTSGTYYNEQFF
>.|TRBV7-2|many|TRBJ2-5
TGTGCCAGCAGCCCCACCCCTCAAGAGACCCAGTACTTC
CASSPTPQETQYF
>TRBD1|TRBV20-1|.|TRBJ2-7
TGCAGTGCCAGCCAGGGACAGGCCTACGAGCAGTACTTC
CSASQGQAYEQYF
>.|TRBV5-1|many|TRBJ2-2
TGCGCCAGCAGCTTGGACCCGGGATTGGCCGGGGAGCTGTTTTTT
CASSLDPGLAGELFF
>.|TRBV28|.|TRBJ1-4
TGTGCCAGCAAGGAAAGGCGGCTGTTTTTT
CASKERRLFF
>TRBD1|TRBV10-3|.|TRBJ1-4
TGTGCCATCAGTCGACAGGGGGATGAAAAACTGTTTTTT
CAISRQGDEKLFF
>TRBD2|TRBV5-6|.|TRBJ2-2
TGTGCCAGCGGCCGGGGGGGCGTCGCCGGGGAGCTGTTTTTT
CASGRGGVAGELFF
>TRBD1|TRBV6-5|.|TRBJ1-2
TGTGCCAGCAGTCCGTACGGGACAGGGGCGAGCAACTATGGCTACACCTTC
CASSPYGTGASNYGYTF
>TRBD2|TRBV10-3|few|TRBJ2-5
TGTGCCATCAGAGGGACTAGCGGGGAGCAAGAGACCCAGTACTTC
CAIRGTSGEQETQYF
>TRBD1|TRBV5-1|few|TRBJ2-3
TGCGCCAGCAGCTTGGGGGCAGGGGGCTCCGCTGGAGATACGCAGTATTTT
CASSLGAGGSAGDTQYF
>TRBD1|TRBV5-1|.|TRBJ1-2
TGCGCCAGCAGGACCCGGACAGGGGAAATTTCCTATGGCTACACCTTC
CASRTRTGEISYGYTF
>.|TRBV29-1|many|TRBJ2-1
TGCAGCGTTGATACAGACCTTCGGGGGCAGTTCTTC
CSVDTDLRGQFF
>.|TRBV7-2|many|TRBJ1-6
TGTGCCAGCAGCCGAGACCTCAATTCACCCCTCCACTTT
CASSRDLNSPLHF
>.|TRBV20-1|few|TRBJ2-5
TGCAGTGCTCGGCAGAGAGAGACCCAGTACTTC
CSARQRETQYF
>.|TRBV7-2|few|TRBJ1-1
TGTGCCAGCAGCACGGGACGGAACACTGAAGCTTTCTTT
CASSTGRNTEAFF
>.|TRBV20-1|few|TRBJ1-1
TGCAGTGCTAGCGGCAGATGGAACACTGAAGCTTTCTTT
CSASGRWNTEAFF
>TRBD2|TRBV6-2/TRBV6-3|few|TRBJ2-1
TGTGCCAGCAGGGGACTAGCGGGAGCCTACAATGAGCAGTTCTTC
CASRGLAGAYNEQFF
>.|TRBV6-2/TRBV6-3|many|TRBJ2-5
TGTGCCAGCAGTTACTTTGACAGCAGCGTCCAGTACTTC
CASSYFDSSVQYF
>TRBD1|TRBV10-3|few|TRBJ2-1
TGTGCCATCAGAGAAGGTGACAGGGTATCTGGCGAGCAGTTCTTC
CAIREGDRVSGEQFF
>.|TRBV20-1|.|TRBJ1-1
TGCAGTGCTTCTATGGGACACCTGAACACTGAAGCTTTCTTT
CSASMGHLNTEAFF
>.|TRBV6-5|.|TRBJ2-6
TGTGCCAGCAGTTACGGGGGGCACCCCTCTGGGGCCAACGTCCTGACTTTC
CASSYGGHPSGANVLTF
>.|TRBV5-1|few|TRBJ2-2
TGCGCCAGCAGCTTGGCACCGGGGTACACCGGGGAGCTGTTTTTT
CASSLAPGYTGELFF
>TRBD1|TRBV11-2|.|TRBJ1-2
TGTGCCAGCAGCTGGGTCCAGGGGGCGCAAGGCTACACCTTC
CASSWVQGAQGYTF
>TRBD1|TRBV5-1|few|TRBJ1-6
TGCGCCAGCAGCTTGCGGGGACAGGATTCACCCCTCCACTTT
CASSLRGQDSPLHF
>.|TRBV20-1|once|TRBJ1-5
TGCAGTGCTAGTGGGCGGCTCAATCAGCCCCAGCATTTT
CSASGRLNQPQHF
>.|TRBV12-3/TRBV12-4|.|TRBJ2-6
TGTGCCAGCACCCGAGGGACATTCACCAACTCTGGGGCCAACGTCCTGACTTTC
CASTRGTFTNSGANVLTF
>.|TRBV7-8|.|TRBJ2-7
TGTGCCAGCAGCTCGCCTCGTACGCAGGCCTACGAGCAGTACTTC
CASSSPRTQAYEQYF
>.|TRBV6-1|.|TRBJ1-5
TGTGCCAGCAGTGAAGCGAGGGCCCTCAATCAGCCCCAGCATTTT
CASSEARALNQPQHF
>.|TRBV7-6|few|TRBJ2-3
TGTGCCAGCAGCCTGGAGGGGGGGCGCACAGATACGCAGTATTTT
CASSLEGGRTDTQYF
>.|TRBV12-3/TRBV12-4|few|TRBJ1-2
TGTGCCAGCAGTGCCCCGGGGGCCTACACCTTC
CASSAPGAYTF
>.|TRBV4-2|few|TRBJ1-1
TGTGCCAGCAGCCCAGAGAACACTGAAGCTTTCTTT
CASSPENTEAFF
>.|TRBV5-1|.|TRBJ2-3
TGCGCCAGCAGCTTGGGACCGGGGGAAACAGATACGCAGTATTTT
CASSLGPGETDTQYF
>.|TRBV7-9|few|TRBJ1-2
TGTGCCAGCAGCTTAGAACAGGGTGGCTACACCTTC
CASSLEQGGYTF
>.|TRBV19|few|TRBJ1-2
TGTGCCAGTAGTATAGGTTCTCAATCCTATGGCTACACCTTC
CASSIGSQSYGYTF
>.|TRBV5-5|many|TRBJ1-1
TGTGCCAGCAGCCTTGTTGGGCTGCCTAACACTGAAGCTTTCTTT
CASSLVGLPNTEAFF
>.|TRBV28|.|TRBJ1-6
TGTGCCAGCACCTTCACGGACGGAATATTCACCTATAATTCACCCCTCCACTTT
CASTFTDGIFTYNSPLHF